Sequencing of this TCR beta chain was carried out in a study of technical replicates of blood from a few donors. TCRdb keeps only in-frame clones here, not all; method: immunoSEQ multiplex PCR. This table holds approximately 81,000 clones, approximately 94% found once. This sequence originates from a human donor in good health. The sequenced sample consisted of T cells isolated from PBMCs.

DNA for the CDR3: TGCAGCGCCAGACAGAGCTCCTACGAGCAGTACTTC. Encoded protein: CSARQSSYEQYF. The V call is TRBV29-1, the J call TRBJ2-7; a possible D gene is TRBD1 (5 bases). Trimming shortened V by 7 bases and J by 0 bases, and 10 bases separated the two germline ends. Germline loops: CDR1 SQVTM, CDR2 ANQGSEA. The CDR3 contains 12 residues.